The clone carrying this T cell receptor (beta chain) was found once. Its antigen is unknown. Mismatch with germline at one junction end may stem from a read error. These data originate in a study of beta chain features in type 1 diabetes. Study details: Age, gender and cell yields were similar between patients and healthy donors.

Study results and limitations: Shorter TCRB CDR3s, moderately but significantly so, were found in Type 1 diabetes patients in all four CD4+ subsets. Type 1 diabetes patients had fewer VDJ junction insertions and more deletions.

Expressed TCRB transcripts were sequenced after all isolated RNA was converted to cDNA. The repertoire was sequenced with immunoSEQ multiplex PCR; TCRdb's copy has only in-frame clones and lacks some. In the table there are hundreds of thousands of clones, approximately 14% of which are singletons. Germline V gene lookup returns CDR1 SGHTA and CDR2 FQGNSA. This CDR3 comprises 13 residues. This clonotype originated in a man between 25 and 39 years old with type 1 diabetes. Sequenced sample: naive CD4+ T cells from blood. The gene calls are TRBV7-2 and TRBJ2-7; D is perhaps TRBD1 (5 bases). The CDR3 is CASSRPDVDIATF. CDR3 DNA: TGTGCCAGCAGCAGACCTGACGTGGACATCGCAACTTTC.